This TCR beta chain was recorded in a study of shared T cell receptors in the human thymus. Sequencing was performed with immunoSEQ multiplex PCR; in TCRdb, only in-frame clones are kept and a portion is missing. Of more than 550,000 clones listed, around 87% are singletons. These same records also appear under a second study, on human thymus T cells. That source reports: Having surgery to correct congenital heart defects, healthy Finnish infants acted as the donors. Thymic TCR repertoires of unrelated people reportedly overlapped highly.

Specimen: thymocytes. This TCR was recovered from a boy under three years old with a congenital heart defect.

In DNA form, the CDR3 reads TGTGCCACCAGTTTCTCCTTAGGGACAGCCCAAGGCCCTCCTTGCAATGAGCAGTTCTTC. Encoded protein: CATSFSLGTAQGPPCNEQFF. The V and J genes are TRBV15 and TRBJ2-1, with 7 bases that match TRBD1. The junction had 26 bases not matched to a gene; V was cut back by 6 bases and J by 6 bases. The CDR3 has 20 residues. Germline-derived CDR1 and CDR2 are LNHNV and YYDKDF (reference sequence). Full variable domain (rest looked up from reference TRBV15 and TRBJ2-1): DAMVIQNPRYQVTQFGKPVTLSCSQTLNHNVMYWYQQKSSQAPKLLFHYYDKDFNNEADTPDNFQSRRPNTSFCFLDIRSPGLGDTAMYLCATSFSLGTAQGPPCNEQFFGPGTRLTVL.